The clone carrying this T cell receptor beta chain appeared many times. Its antigen is not identified. This record belongs to a study of T cell repertoires in cytomegalovirus infection. Findings and limits, study-wide: The study identified carriers of CMV plus the relevant HLA from cumulative public TCR beta family frequency.

A single record per CDR3 protein comes from TCRdb applying MiXCR to the reads. The repertoire has hundreds of thousands of distinct CDR3 sequences, about 42% of them found once; the top ten carry 43%. The CDR3 length is 12 residues. Trimming shortened V by 5 bases and J by 1 base, and 3 bases separated the two germline ends. This receptor was taken from a human donor in good health (CMV status not recorded). Some clones in this sample may be carry-over from other donors' samples. The material sequenced was cultured PBMCs, taken from culture after CMV antigen stimulation. The V call is TRBV12-3 or TRBV12-4, the J call TRBJ2-1; D ambiguous. In DNA, the CDR3 is TGTGCCAGCAGTCGGTCCTACAATGAGCAGTTCTTC. Translation gives CASSRSYNEQFF.